The T cell receptor beta chain under discussion was sequenced for a study of T cell changes during pregnancy in multiple sclerosis. The J segment lost 2 bases and the V segment lost 3 bases, leaving 3 bases of the junction unmatched. The CDR3 covers 14 residues. Here immunoSEQ multiplex PCR was the method, and the copy in TCRdb shows in-frame clones only, minus some. The sample lists approximately 92,000 clones; approximately 92% were seen once. Sequencing used peripheral blood, obtained in the first trimester of pregnancy. The chain links TRBV5-3 to TRBJ2-7; 9 nucleotides agree with TRBD2. TRBV5-3 is an ORF; its function is uncertain. This TCR came from a female donor with multiple sclerosis, enrolled in a pregnancy study. The CDR3 here is CARSSGLATYEQYF. The CDR3 DNA follows: TGTGCCAGAAGCTCTGGACTAGCGACCTACGAGCAGTACTTC.